The 8 T cell receptor beta chains below all came from one sample that was sequenced in a study of T cell changes during pregnancy in multiple sclerosis. Some clones are missing from TCRdb's copy, which holds only in-frame ones; the method was immunoSEQ multiplex PCR. The table has tens of thousands of clones, roughly nine tenths seen once. The material sequenced was CD4+ T cells from peripheral blood mononuclear cells, taken in the second trimester of pregnancy. The receptors derive from a female donor with multiple sclerosis, enrolled in a pregnancy study.

The chain carries TRBV7-8 and TRBJ1-5, with TRBD1 matching 8 bases. The CDR3 spans 16 residues. Germline CDR1 SGHVS, CDR2 FQNEAQ. With 5 bases clipped from V and 6 bases from J, the junction kept 12 bases outside the gene matches. CDR3 loop: CASSPDRVRVSQPQHF. For the CDR3, the DNA is TGTGCCAGCAGCCCGGACAGGGTTAGGGTGAGTCAGCCCCAGCATTTT. The full variable domain, rest sourced from reference TRBV7-8 and TRBJ1-5, is GAGVSQSPRYKVAKRGQDVALRCDPISGHVSLFWYQQALGQGPEFLTYFQNEAQLDKSGLPSDRFFAERPEGSVSTLKIQRTQQEDSAVYLCASSPDRVRVSQPQHFGDGTRLSIL.

The chain employs TRBV27 and TRBJ2-6, with 8 bases that match TRBD1. This CDR3 comprises 15 residues. V was pared by 10 bases and J by 1 base, with 6 bases of the junction left unmatched. CDR1 is MNHEY, CDR2 SMNVEV, per germline (reference sequence). The CDR3 DNA follows: TGTGCCACCGCAGGGGGCGGGTCTGGGGCCAACGTCCTGACTTTC. Its translation: CATAGGGSGANVLTF.

The chain links TRBV19 to TRBJ2-1; TRBD2 aligns across 8 bases. The junction had 7 bases not matched to a gene; V was cut back by 3 bases and J by 6 bases. Germline assignment: CDR1 LNHDA and CDR2 SQIVND (reference sequence). The CDR3 totals 15 residues. Here the CDR3 DNA reads TGTGCCAGTAGTATGTTTGGACTAGCATCCAATGAGCAGTTCTTC. Amino acid sequence: CASSMFGLASNEQFF.

The CDR3 DNA reads TGTGCCAGCTCACCACGATTGGGAGACCAAGAGACCCAGTACTTC. Protein sequence: CASSPRLGDQETQYF. This rearrangement joins TRBV18 to TRBJ2-5; TRBD2 might be the D (5 bases). The germline gives CDR1 KGHSH, CDR2 LQKENI. Trimming removed 1 base from V and 0 bases from J, with 9 bases in between. This CDR3 has 15 amino acids.

The V and J genes are TRBV19 and TRBJ2-7, with 10 bases aligning to TRBD1. The junction had 12 bases not matched to a gene; V was cut back by 6 bases and J by 4 bases. This CDR3 is built from 16 residues. From germline, CDR1 is LNHDA and CDR2 SQIVND (reference sequence). The CDR3 sequence: CASRPTGQGVWYEQYF. CDR3 sequence (DNA): TGTGCCAGTAGACCCACAGGACAGGGGGTTTGGTACGAGCAGTACTTC.

The chain carries TRBV10-3 and TRBJ2-1, with 7 bases aligning to TRBD1. Per germline, CDR1 ENHRY and CDR2 SYGVKD. Germline trimming cut 0 bases from V and 3 bases from J; bases unmatched to any gene: 8. The CDR3 consists of 17 residues. In DNA, the CDR3 is TGTGCCATCAGTGAGTCGACCGTCGACAGGGACTACAATGAGCAGTTCTTC. This gives the protein CAISESTVDRDYNEQFF.

The chain recombines TRBV7-2 with TRBJ2-5; TRBD2 aligns across 7 bases. Germline-derived CDR1 and CDR2 are SGHTA and FQGNSA. There are 14 residues in the CDR3. J gave up 0 bases and V 6 bases, and 4 bases lay outside the gene matches. The DNA of the CDR3 is TGTGCCAGCAGGCTAGCGGTATACCAAGAGACCCAGTACTTC. Protein: CASRLAVYQETQYF.

The chain couples TRBV30 to TRBJ1-5; tentatively, D is TRBD1 (5 bases). Trimming removed 1 base from V and 2 bases from J, with 18 bases in between. The V gene's germline CDR1 is GTSNPN and CDR2 SVGIG (reference sequence). The CDR3 contains 17 residues. As DNA, the CDR3 is TGTGCCTGGAGTGGGGGTGGGGACTTCCAGGGCAATCAGCCCCAGCATTTT. This codes for CAWSGGGDFQGNQPQHF.